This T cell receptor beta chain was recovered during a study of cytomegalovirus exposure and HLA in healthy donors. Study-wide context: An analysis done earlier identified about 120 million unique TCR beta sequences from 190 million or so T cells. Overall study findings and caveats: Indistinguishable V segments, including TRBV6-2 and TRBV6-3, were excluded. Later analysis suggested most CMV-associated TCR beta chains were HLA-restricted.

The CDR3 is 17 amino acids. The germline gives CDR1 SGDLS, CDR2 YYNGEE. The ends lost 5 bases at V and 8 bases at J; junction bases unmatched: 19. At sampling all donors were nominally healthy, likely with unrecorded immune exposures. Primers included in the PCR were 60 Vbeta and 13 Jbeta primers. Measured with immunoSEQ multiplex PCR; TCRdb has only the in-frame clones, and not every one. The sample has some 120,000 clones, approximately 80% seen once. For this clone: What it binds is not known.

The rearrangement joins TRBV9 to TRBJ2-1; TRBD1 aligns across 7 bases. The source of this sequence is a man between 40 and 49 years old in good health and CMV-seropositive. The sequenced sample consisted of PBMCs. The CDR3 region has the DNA TGTGCCAGCAGTCGGGGTCTTGGCCGGGACAGTCGACATGAGCAGTTCTTC. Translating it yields CASSRGLGRDSRHEQFF.